This T cell receptor beta chain was identified during a study of blood T cell repertoires in COVID-19. The protocol was immunoSEQ multiplex PCR, while the TCRdb copy is restricted to in-frame clones and leaves out a portion. This table has 35,000 or so clones, 90% appearing once. V was clipped by 2 bases and J by 0 bases; unmatched bases: 3. The CDR3 is 15 amino acids. Germline CDR1 LNHDA, CDR2 SQIVND (reference sequence). The source material was peripheral blood. This receptor was taken from a man aged 65 to 85 with acute or convalescent COVID-19. The genes are TRBV19 and TRBJ1-2, with TRBD1 matching 7 bases. The CDR3 coding sequence is TGTGCCAGTAGTATACCGACAGGGTCTAACTATGGCTACACCTTC. Amino acids: CASSIPTGSNYGYTF.